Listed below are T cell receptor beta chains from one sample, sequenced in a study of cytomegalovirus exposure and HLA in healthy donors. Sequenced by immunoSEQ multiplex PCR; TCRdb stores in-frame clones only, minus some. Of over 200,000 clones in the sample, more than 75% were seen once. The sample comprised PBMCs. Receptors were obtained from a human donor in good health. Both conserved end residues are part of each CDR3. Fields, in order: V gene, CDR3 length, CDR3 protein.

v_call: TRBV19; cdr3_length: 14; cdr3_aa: CASSTQDRVKGYTF
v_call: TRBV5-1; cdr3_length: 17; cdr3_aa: CASRFRTSGANTGELFF
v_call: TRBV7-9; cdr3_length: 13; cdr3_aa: CASKQSSGNTIYF
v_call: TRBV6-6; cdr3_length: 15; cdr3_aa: CASSYLVSFGETQYF
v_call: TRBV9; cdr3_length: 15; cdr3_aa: CASSLGQGEFYEQYF
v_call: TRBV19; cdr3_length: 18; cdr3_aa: CASSIDPRGYSGANVLTF
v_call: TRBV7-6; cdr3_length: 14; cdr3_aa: CASSYPTRKETQYF
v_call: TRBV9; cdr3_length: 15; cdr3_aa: CASSVTSSTYNEQFF
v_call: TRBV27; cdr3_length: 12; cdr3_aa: CASSSGVGGYTF
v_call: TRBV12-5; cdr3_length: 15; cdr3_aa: CASVPQGLGTDTQYF
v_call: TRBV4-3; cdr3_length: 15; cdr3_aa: CASSQDRGGNTEAFF
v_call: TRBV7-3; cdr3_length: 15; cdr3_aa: CASSLMGGRHSEAFF